The sequence of this T cell receptor (beta chain) was determined in a study of T cells in Graves' hyperthyroidism and ophthalmopathy. Overall study: Peripheral blood was secured at the point of initial diagnosis, before any treatment.

This clonotype was recorded at least ten times. There were TCR beta CDR3 regions amplified from RNA transcripts. The HTBI set primed first-round TCR CDR3 RT-PCR. TCRdb redid the calling of the multiplex PCR reads with MiXCR, one entry per CDR3 protein. This sample has approximately 400,000 distinct CDR3 sequences, with about 16% found just once. This CDR3 contains 14 residues. The V end lost 4 bases, the J end lost 4 bases, and 11 bases lay between the germline ends. Germline V CDR1 and CDR2: LGHDT, YNNKEL (reference sequence). The TCR originated in a woman in her twenties or thirties with Graves' hyperthyroidism. V usage is TRBV3-1 and J usage is TRBJ2-1, with a weak D call TRBD1 (6 bases). The material sequenced was blood. CDR3 protein: CASSPQGWYNEQFF. Here the CDR3 DNA reads TGTGCCAGCAGCCCACAGGGATGGTACAATGAGCAGTTCTTC.